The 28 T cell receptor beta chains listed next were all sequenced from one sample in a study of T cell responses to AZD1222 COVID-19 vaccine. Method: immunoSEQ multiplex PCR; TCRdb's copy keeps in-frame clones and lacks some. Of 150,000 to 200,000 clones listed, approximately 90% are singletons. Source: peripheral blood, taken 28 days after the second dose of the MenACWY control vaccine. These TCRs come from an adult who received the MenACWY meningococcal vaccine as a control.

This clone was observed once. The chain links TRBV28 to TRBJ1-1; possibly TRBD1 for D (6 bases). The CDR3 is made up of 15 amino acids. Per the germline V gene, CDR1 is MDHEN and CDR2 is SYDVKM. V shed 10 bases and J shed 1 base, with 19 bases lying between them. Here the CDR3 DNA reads TGTGCCACCCAAAAGGGGGGGAGTCCGAACACTGAAGCTTTCTTT. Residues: CATQKGGSPNTEAFF.

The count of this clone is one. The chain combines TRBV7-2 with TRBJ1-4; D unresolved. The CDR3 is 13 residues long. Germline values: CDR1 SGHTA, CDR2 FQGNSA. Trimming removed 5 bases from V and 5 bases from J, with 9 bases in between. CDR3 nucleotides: TGTGCCAGCAGCAACGGCCCCAATGAAAAACTGTTTTTT. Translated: CASSNGPNEKLFF.

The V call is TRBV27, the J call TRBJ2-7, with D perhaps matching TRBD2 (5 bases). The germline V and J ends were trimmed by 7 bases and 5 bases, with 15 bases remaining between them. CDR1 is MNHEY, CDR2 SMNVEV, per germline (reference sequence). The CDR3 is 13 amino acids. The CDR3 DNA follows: TGTGCCAGCACACCGAGCGGTCGGGACGAGCAGTACTTC. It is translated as CASTPSGRDEQYF.

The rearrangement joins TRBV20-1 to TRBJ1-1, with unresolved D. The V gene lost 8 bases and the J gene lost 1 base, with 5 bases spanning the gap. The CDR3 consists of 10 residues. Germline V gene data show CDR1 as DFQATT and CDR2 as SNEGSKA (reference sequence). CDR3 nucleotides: TGCAGTCCACCGAACACTGAAGCTTTCTTT. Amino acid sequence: CSPPNTEAFF.

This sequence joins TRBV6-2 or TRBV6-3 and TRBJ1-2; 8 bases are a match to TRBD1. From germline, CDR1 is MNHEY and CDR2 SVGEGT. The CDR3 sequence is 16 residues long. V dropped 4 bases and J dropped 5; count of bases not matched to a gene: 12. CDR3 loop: CASSLSSLQGAYGYTF. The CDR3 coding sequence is TGTGCCAGCAGTTTATCGTCGCTGCAGGGGGCGTATGGCTACACCTTC.

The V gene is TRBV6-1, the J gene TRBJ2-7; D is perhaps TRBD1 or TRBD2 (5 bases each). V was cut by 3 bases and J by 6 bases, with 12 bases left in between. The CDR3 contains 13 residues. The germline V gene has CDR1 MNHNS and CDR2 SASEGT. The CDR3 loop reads CASSEGEFTEQYF. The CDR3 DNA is TGTGCCAGCAGTGAGGGGGAATTTACCGAGCAGTACTTC.

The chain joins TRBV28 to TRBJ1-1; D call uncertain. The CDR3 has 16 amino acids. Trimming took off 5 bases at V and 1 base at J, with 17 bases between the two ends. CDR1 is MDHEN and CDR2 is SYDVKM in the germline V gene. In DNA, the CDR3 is TGTGCCAGCAGTCTGGCTCTAGGGCAACAGAACACTGAAGCTTTCTTT. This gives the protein CASSLALGQQNTEAFF. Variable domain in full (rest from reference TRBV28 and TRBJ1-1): DVKVTQSSRYLVKRTGEKVFLECVQDMDHENMFWYRQDPGLGLRLIYFSYDVKMKEKGDIPEGYSVSREKKERFSLILESASTNQTSMYLCASSLALGQQNTEAFFGQGTRLTVV.

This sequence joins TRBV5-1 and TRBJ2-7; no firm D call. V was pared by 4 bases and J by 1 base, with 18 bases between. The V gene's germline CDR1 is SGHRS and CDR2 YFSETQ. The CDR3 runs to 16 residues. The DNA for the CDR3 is TGCGCCAGCAGCCTCTTTCTCCGGTCCAAATCCTACGAGCAGTACTTC. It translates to CASSLFLRSKSYEQYF.

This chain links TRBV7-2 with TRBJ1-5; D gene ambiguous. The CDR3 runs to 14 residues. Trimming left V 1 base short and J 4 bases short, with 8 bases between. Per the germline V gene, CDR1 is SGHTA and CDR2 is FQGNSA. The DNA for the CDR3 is TGTGCCAGCAGCTTAGTAAACGGGAATCAGCCCCAGCATTTT. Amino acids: CASSLVNGNQPQHF.

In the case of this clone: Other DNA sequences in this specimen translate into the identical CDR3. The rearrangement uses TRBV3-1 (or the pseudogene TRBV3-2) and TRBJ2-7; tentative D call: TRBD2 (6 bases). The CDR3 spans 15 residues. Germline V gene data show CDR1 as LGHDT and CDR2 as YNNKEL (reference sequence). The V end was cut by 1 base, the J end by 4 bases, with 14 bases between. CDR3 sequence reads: CASSQGSGVGYEQYF. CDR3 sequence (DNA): TGTGCCAGCAGCCAAGGCTCGGGAGTTGGTTACGAGCAGTACTTC.

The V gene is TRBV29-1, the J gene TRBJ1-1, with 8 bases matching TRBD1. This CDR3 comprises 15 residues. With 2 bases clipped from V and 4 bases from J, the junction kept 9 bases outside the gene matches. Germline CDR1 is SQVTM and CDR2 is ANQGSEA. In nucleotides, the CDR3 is TGCAGCGTTGAATGGCGGCTCACAGGGGGCACTGAAGCTTTCTTT. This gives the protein CSVEWRLTGGTEAFF.

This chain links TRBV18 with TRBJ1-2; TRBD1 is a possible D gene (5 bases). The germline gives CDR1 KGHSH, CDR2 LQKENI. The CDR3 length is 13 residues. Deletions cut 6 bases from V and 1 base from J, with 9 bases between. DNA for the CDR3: TGTGCCAGCTCTGAAGACAGTAACTATGGCTACACCTTC. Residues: CASSEDSNYGYTF.

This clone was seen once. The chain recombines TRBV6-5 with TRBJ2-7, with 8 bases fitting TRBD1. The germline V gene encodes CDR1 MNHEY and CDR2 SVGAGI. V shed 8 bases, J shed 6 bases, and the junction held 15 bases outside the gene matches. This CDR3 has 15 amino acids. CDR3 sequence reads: CASGFVRTGTGEQYF. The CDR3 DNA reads TGTGCCAGCGGCTTCGTTCGGACAGGGACAGGCGAGCAGTACTTC.

The CDR3 loop is CASGPGGNTEAFF. CDR3 bases: TGTGCCAGCGGCCCCGGGGGGAACACTGAAGCTTTCTTT. The chain joins TRBV7-9 to TRBJ1-1; D possibly corresponds to TRBD1 (5 bases). The V end lost 8 bases, the J end lost 1 base, and 11 bases lay between the germline ends. CDR3 length: 13 residues. Per germline, CDR1 SEHNR and CDR2 FQNEAQ (reference sequence).

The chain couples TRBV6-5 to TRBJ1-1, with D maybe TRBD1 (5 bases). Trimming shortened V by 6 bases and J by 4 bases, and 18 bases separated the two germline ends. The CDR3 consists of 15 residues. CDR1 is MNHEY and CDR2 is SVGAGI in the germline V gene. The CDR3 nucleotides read TGTGCCAGCAGCTCGGGTTGGGGGGTATCCACTGAAGCTTTCTTT. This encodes CASSSGWGVSTEAFF.

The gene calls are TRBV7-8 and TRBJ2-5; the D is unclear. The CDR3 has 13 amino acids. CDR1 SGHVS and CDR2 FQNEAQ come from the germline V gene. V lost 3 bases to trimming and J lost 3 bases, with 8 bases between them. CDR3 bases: TGTGCCAGCAGCTTCCCCCACAAAGAGACCCAGTACTTC. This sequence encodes CASSFPHKETQYF.

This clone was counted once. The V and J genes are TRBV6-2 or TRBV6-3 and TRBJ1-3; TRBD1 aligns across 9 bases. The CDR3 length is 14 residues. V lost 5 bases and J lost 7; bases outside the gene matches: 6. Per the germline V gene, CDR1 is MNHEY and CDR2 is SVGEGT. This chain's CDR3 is CASSRTGTGNTIYF. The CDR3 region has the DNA TGTGCCAGCAGTCGAACCGGGACAGGGAACACCATATATTTT.

The CDR3 sequence: CASSGGLSGSGADTQYF. For the CDR3, the DNA is TGCGCCAGCAGCGGGGGACTTAGCGGGAGCGGAGCAGATACGCAGTATTTT. V and J are TRBV5-1 and TRBJ2-3; 9 nucleotides line up with TRBD2. The CDR3 spans 17 residues. Looked up from germline, CDR1 is SGHRS and CDR2 is YFSETQ. The V gene end was trimmed by 4 bases and the J gene end by 4 bases; junction bases not matched to a gene: 13. The full variable domain, its missing parts supplied by reference TRBV5-1 and TRBJ2-3, is KAGVTQTPRYLIKTRGQQVTLSCSPISGHRSVSWYQQTPGQGLQFLFEYFSETQRNKGNFPGRFSGRQFSNSRSEMNVSTLELGDSALYLCASSGGLSGSGADTQYFGPGTRLTVL.

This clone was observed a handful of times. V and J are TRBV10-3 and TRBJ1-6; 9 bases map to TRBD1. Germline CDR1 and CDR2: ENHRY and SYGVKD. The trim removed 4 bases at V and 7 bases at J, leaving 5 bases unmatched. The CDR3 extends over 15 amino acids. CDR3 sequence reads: CAISAEDRGNSPLHF. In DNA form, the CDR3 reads TGTGCCATCAGTGCGGAGGACAGGGGAAATTCACCCCTCCACTTT.

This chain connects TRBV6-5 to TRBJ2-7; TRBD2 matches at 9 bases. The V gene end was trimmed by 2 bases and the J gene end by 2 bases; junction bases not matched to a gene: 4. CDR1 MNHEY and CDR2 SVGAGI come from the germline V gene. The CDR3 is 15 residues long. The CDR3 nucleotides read TGTGCCAGCAGTTACAAGGCTAGCGGGGCCTACGAGCAGTACTTC. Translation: CASSYKASGAYEQYF.

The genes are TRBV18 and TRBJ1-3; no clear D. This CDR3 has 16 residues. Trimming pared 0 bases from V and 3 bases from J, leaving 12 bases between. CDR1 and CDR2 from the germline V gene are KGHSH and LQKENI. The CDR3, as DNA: TGTGCCAGCTCACCACCGTTGGAGGCAGGTGGAAACACCATATATTTT. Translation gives CASSPPLEAGGNTIYF.

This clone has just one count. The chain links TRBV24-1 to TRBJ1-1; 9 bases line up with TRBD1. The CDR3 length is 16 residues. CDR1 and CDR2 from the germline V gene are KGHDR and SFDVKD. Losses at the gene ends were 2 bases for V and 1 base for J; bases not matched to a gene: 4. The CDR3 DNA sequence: TGTGCCACCAGTGATTCGAGACAGGGGGGGAACACTGAAGCTTTCTTT. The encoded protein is CATSDSRQGGNTEAFF.

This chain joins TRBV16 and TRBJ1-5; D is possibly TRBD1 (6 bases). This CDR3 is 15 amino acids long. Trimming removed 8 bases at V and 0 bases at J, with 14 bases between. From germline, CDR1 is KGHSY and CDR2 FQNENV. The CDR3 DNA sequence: TGTGCCAGCGGGAGACAGGCTCATAGCAATCAGCCCCAGCATTTT. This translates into CASGRQAHSNQPQHF.

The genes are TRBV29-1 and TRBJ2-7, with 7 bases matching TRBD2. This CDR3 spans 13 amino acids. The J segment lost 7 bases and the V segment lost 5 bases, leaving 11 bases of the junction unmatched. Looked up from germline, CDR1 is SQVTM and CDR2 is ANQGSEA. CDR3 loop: CSVKAGTRIEQYF. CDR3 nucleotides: TGCAGCGTTAAAGCGGGAACGCGGATAGAGCAGTACTTC.

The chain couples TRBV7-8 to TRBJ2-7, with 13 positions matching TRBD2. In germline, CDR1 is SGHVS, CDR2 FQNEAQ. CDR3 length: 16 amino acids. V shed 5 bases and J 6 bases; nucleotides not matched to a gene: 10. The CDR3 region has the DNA TGTGCCAGCAGCCTCACTAGCGGGAGGGCCTCGGTCGAGCAGTACTTC. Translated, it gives CASSLTSGRASVEQYF.

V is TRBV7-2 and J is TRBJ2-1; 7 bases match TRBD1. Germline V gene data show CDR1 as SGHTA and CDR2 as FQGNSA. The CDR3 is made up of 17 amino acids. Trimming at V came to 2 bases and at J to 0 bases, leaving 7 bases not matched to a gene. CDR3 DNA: TGTGCCAGCAGCTTACGGGGTTCAGGGGGCTCCTACAATGAGCAGTTCTTC. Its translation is CASSLRGSGGSYNEQFF. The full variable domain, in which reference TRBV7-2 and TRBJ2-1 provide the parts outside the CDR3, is GAGVSQSPSNKVTEKGKDVELRCDPISGHTALYWYRQSLGQGLEFLIYFQGNSAPDKSGLPSDRFSAERTGGSVSTLTIQRTQQEDSAVYLCASSLRGSGGSYNEQFFGPGTRLTVL.

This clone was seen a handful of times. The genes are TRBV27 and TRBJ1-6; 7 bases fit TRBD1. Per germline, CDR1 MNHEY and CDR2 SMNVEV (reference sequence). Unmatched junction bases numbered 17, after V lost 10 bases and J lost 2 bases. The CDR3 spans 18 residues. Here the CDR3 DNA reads TGTGCCACTTCACTAAGGGGGCGCAGGGGCCCCTATAATTCACCCCTCCACTTT. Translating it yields CATSLRGRRGPYNSPLHF.

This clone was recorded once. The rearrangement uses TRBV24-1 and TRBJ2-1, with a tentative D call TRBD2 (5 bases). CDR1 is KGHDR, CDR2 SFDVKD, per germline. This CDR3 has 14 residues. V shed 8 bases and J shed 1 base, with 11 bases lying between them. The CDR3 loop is CATTPGDSYNEQFF. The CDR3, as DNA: TGTGCCACCACCCCCGGGGATTCCTACAATGAGCAGTTCTTC.